This TCR beta chain was identified during a study of blood T cell repertoires in COVID-19. Study-wide background: Sites across the United States, Italy and Spain contributed samples from acute and convalescent COVID-19.

Measured with immunoSEQ multiplex PCR; TCRdb has only the in-frame clones, and not every one. The data hold a few hundred thousand clones, with approximately 81% observed a single time. This CDR3 region has 12 residues. The V end was cut by 4 bases, the J end by 8 bases, with 9 bases between. The germline CDR1 and CDR2 sequences are MDHEN and SYDVKM. The sample consisted of peripheral blood. The chain recombines TRBV28 with TRBJ2-1; D is ambiguous. The sequence derives from a woman under 30 with acute or convalescent COVID-19. The CDR3 DNA sequence: TGTGCCAGCAGTTCCTTTAGATATGAGCAGTTCTTC. It yields the protein CASSSFRYEQFF.